The clone carrying this T cell receptor (beta chain) was detected once. Its target is unknown. The data were produced by immunoSEQ multiplex PCR, yet TCRdb's version contains in-frame clones alone and is incomplete. The data contain tens of thousands of clones, 75% to 95% of them singletons. The germline CDR1 and CDR2 sequences are SNHLY and FYNNEI. There are 15 residues in the CDR3. The V segment lost 6 bases and the J segment 5 bases; nucleotides outside the gene matches: 12. The data were obtained in a study of OX40 agonist ivuxolimab in advanced cancers. Looking at the study overall: Hepatocellular carcinoma, melanoma, renal cell or head and neck cancer occurred in dose-escalation patients. One patient with hepatocellular carcinoma and two with cutaneous melanoma, three in all, had partial responses. General study results and limits: There were, on average, more expanded clones in CD8+ T cells than in CD4+.

The source material was CD4+ or CD8+ T cells sorted from blood, sampled in a trial of the OX40 agonist ivuxolimab. The clonotype originates from an adult with an advanced solid tumor such as melanoma, head and neck, liver or kidney cancer. This chain connects TRBV2 to TRBJ2-5, with 7 nucleotides matching TRBD2. The CDR3 is CASRSGIGGWETQYF. The CDR3 region has the DNA TGTGCCAGCAGAAGCGGGATAGGAGGTTGGGAGACCCAGTACTTC.